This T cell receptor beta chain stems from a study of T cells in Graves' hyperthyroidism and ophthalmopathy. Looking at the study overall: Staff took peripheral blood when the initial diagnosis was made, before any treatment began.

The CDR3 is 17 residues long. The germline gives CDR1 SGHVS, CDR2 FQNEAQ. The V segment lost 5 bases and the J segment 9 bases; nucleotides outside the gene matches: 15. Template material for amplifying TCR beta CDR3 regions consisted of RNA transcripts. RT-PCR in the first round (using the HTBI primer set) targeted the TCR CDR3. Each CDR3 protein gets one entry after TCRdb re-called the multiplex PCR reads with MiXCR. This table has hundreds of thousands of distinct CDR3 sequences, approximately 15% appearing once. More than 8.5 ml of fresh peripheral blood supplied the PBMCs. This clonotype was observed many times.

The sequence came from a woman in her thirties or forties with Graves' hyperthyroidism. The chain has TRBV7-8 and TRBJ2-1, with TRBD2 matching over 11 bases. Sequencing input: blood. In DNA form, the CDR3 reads TGTGCCAGCAGCGCAGCCATTAGCGGGAGGGGCCGTGGTGAGCAGTTCTTC. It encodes CASSAAISGRGRGEQFF. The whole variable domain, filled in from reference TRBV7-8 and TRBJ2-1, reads GAGVSQSPRYKVAKRGQDVALRCDPISGHVSLFWYQQALGQGPEFLTYFQNEAQLDKSGLPSDRFFAERPEGSVSTLKIQRTQQEDSAVYLCASSAAISGRGRGEQFFGPGTRLTVL.